This T cell receptor (beta chain) was retrieved from a study of blood T cell repertoires in COVID-19. Study details: From the United States, Italy and Spain came samples of acute and convalescent COVID-19. PBMCs, B-cell-depleted T cells, or T cells were the source of the cDNA or gDNA that made up the material.

V gave up 8 bases and J gave up 3 bases, with 17 bases separating them. Per the germline V gene, CDR1 is MNHEY and CDR2 is SMNVEV (reference sequence). The CDR3 sequence is 14 residues long. As originally analysed: Estimates of nucleated cell counts were drawn from the amplification of reference gene primers. Data came from immunoSEQ multiplex PCR; TCRdb stores just in-frame clones and leaves some out. V and J calls and clone size are as listed in that table; D and trimming were resolved from the DNA. The repertoire holds hundreds of thousands of clones, with more than 85% as singletons. The chain couples TRBV27 to TRBJ2-7; possibly TRBD1 for D (6 bases). The TCR originated in a woman aged 30 to 39 with acute or convalescent COVID-19. What was sequenced was peripheral blood. The DNA for the CDR3 is TGTGCCAGCTCAACGGACAGCCTTGGCTACGAGCAGTACTTC. It specifies CASSTDSLGYEQYF.